Given below is one TCR beta chain in context. In the original analysis: Using reference gene primer amplification, nucleated cell counts were estimated. Using immunoSEQ multiplex PCR, the repertoire was profiled, and TCRdb retains in-frame clones only, with some absent. The D gene and trimming were derived from the DNA, and the V and J assignments and clone size from that table. This table has 300,000 or so clones, around 88% appearing once. This record comes from a study of blood T cell repertoires in COVID-19. Study as a whole: Spain, Italy and the United States supplied samples that represented acute and convalescent COVID-19. The analysed material was cDNA or gDNA that came from T cells, B-cell-depleted T cells, or PBMCs.

This TCR derives from a woman between 50 and 59 years old with acute or convalescent COVID-19. Sequenced input: peripheral blood.

The CDR3: CSVAGGRGYTF. The CDR3 coding sequence is TGCAGCGTTGCAGGGGGACGAGGCTACACCTTC. The V and J genes are TRBV29-1 and TRBJ1-2; 7 nucleotides match TRBD1. V lost 4 bases and J lost 8; bases outside the gene matches: 4. Germline loops: CDR1 SQVTM, CDR2 ANQGSEA. This CDR3 spans 11 amino acids.